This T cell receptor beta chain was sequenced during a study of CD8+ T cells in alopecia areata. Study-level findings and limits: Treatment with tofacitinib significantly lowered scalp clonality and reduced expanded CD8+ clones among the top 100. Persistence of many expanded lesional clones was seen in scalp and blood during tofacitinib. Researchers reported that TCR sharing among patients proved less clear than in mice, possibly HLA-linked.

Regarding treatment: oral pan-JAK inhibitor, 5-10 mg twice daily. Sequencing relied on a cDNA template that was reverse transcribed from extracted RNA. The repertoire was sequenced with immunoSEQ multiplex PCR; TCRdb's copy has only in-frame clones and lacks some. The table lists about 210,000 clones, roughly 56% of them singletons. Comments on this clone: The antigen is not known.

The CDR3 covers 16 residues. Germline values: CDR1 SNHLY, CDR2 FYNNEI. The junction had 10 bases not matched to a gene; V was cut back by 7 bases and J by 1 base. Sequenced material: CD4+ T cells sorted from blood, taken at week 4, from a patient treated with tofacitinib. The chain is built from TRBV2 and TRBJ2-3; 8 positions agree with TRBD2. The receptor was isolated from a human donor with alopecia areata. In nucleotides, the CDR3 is TGTGCCAGCATAATCGGCACTAGCGGTCGCACAGATACGCAGTATTTT. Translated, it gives CASIIGTSGRTDTQYF.